Each of the 21 T cell receptor beta chains below was sequenced from the same sample in a study of blood T cells in healthy people across ages. Using a J-beta primer mix together with a sample-barcoded 5' primer, a second PCR was run for roughly 6 to 12 cycles. TCRdb re-derived calls from the 5' RACE reads in MiXCR, one entry per CDR3 protein. The sample records under 2,000,000 distinct CDR3 sequences, around half being singletons. Sequencing was performed on blood. These TCRs come from a middle-aged woman in good health.

The rearrangement joins TRBV18 to TRBJ2-1, with D possibly being TRBD1 (6 bases). CDR3 length: 14 amino acids. V lost 5 bases to trimming and J lost 7 bases, with 15 bases between them. CDR1 KGHSH and CDR2 LQKENI come from the germline V gene. The CDR3 DNA sequence: TGTGCCAGCTCATCGGGACACGGATTAAATGAGCAGTTCTTC. This gives the protein CASSSGHGLNEQFF.

In its sample, this clonotype was seen a few times. The chain has TRBV28 and TRBJ2-4; D tentatively fits TRBD1 or TRBD2 (5 bases each). Germline V CDR1 and CDR2: MDHEN, SYDVKM. This CDR3 region has 16 residues. V was trimmed by 5 bases and J by 3 bases, leaving 17 bases between them. The CDR3 protein is CASSPPGPSFKNIQYF. DNA for the CDR3: TGTGCCAGCAGTCCACCGGGACCCTCTTTCAAAAACATTCAGTACTTC.

For this clonotype: Germline is not matched at one junction end, which may reflect a read error. The chain is built from TRBV15 and TRBJ2-5, with 8 bases aligning to TRBD1. The CDR3 runs 13 residues. Looked up from germline, CDR1 is LNHNV and CDR2 is YYDKDF (reference sequence). The CDR3 sequence: CTTRGQAQETQYF. The CDR3 DNA is TGTACCACCAGGGGGCAGGCTCAAGAGACCCAGTACTTC. Full variable domain (rest looked up from reference TRBV15 and TRBJ2-5): DAMVIQNPRYQVTQFGKPVTLSCSQTLNHNVMYWYQQKSSQAPKLLFHYYDKDFNNEADTPDNFQSRRPNTSFCFLDIRSPGLGDTAMYLCTTRGQAQETQYFGPGTRLLVL.

The chain joins TRBV20-1 to TRBJ1-5, with D possibly being TRBD1 (5 bases). Trimming removed 6 bases at V and 0 bases at J, with 12 bases between. The CDR3 runs to 14 residues. CDR1 DFQATT and CDR2 SNEGSKA come from the germline V gene (reference sequence). CDR3 sequence (DNA): TGCAGTGCAACCTCAGGGTCTAGCAATCAGCCCCAGCATTTT. The encoded protein is CSATSGSSNQPQHF.

J is TRBJ1-4 and V is TRBV6-1, with TRBD1 identical over 7 bases. From germline, CDR1 is MNHNS and CDR2 SASEGT. The CDR3 is 17 residues long. With 5 bases clipped from V and 5 bases from J, the junction kept 14 bases outside the gene matches. The CDR3 reads CASSPTWTGPSNEKLFF. The DNA of the CDR3 is TGTGCCAGCAGTCCAACCTGGACAGGACCGTCAAATGAAAAACTGTTTTTT.

This sequence joins TRBV29-1 and TRBJ2-5; D remains unclear. This CDR3 has 12 residues. Trimming cost V 7 bases and J 7 bases, with 16 bases left between them. CDR1 is SQVTM, CDR2 ANQGSEA, per germline. The chain's CDR3 is CSGVGSPGTQYF. The DNA of the CDR3 is TGCAGCGGCGTCGGATCACCCGGGACCCAGTACTTC.

This clonotype was found a few times. The gene calls are TRBV6-2 or TRBV6-3 and TRBJ2-1; D is ambiguous. CDR3 length: 11 residues. CDR1 is MNHEY and CDR2 is SVGEGT in the germline V gene. V was clipped by 7 bases and J by 5 bases, with 6 bases between them. The CDR3 DNA reads as TGTGCCAGCACCCTCCACAATGAGCAGTTCTTC. Protein sequence: CASTLHNEQFF.

This clonotype turned up a few times. V is TRBV10-3 and J is TRBJ1-2; 9 nucleotides agree with TRBD1. The CDR3 consists of 12 residues. Germline V gives CDR1 ENHRY, CDR2 SYGVKD. The J segment lost 5 bases and the V segment lost 6 bases, leaving 1 base of the junction unmatched. The CDR3: CAIRGTGYGYTF. The DNA of the CDR3 is TGTGCCATCAGGGGGACAGGGTATGGCTACACCTTC.

This clonotype turned up a few times. The chain employs TRBV6-2 or TRBV6-3 and TRBJ1-2, with unresolved D. Trimming took 2 bases from V and 8 from J, leaving 12 bases between them. CDR1 and CDR2 from the germline V gene are MNHEY and SVGEGT. The CDR3 has 13 residues. This CDR3 reads CASSYEGRRGYTF. DNA of the CDR3: TGTGCCAGCAGTTACGAGGGAAGAAGGGGCTACACCTTC.

The V call is TRBV5-1, the J call TRBJ2-3; 11 bases align to TRBD1. Germline CDR1 and CDR2: SGHRS and YFSETQ. After removal of 5 bases from V and 4 bases from J, the junction contained 9 bases not matched to a gene. CDR3 size: 16 residues. The chain's CDR3 is CASRRGQGAGADTQYF. The CDR3 nucleotides read TGCGCCAGCAGGAGAGGACAGGGGGCGGGGGCAGATACGCAGTATTTT. The full variable domain, in which reference TRBV5-1 and TRBJ2-3 provide the parts outside the CDR3, is KAGVTQTPRYLIKTRGQQVTLSCSPISGHRSVSWYQQTPGQGLQFLFEYFSETQRNKGNFPGRFSGRQFSNSRSEMNVSTLELGDSALYLCASRRGQGAGADTQYFGPGTRLTVL.

The V gene is TRBV27, the J gene TRBJ1-1; D is undetermined. There are 13 residues in the CDR3. V lost 5 bases and J lost 6, with 13 bases in between. The germline V gene encodes CDR1 MNHEY and CDR2 SMNVEV (reference sequence). DNA for the CDR3: TGTGCCAGCAGTCCGGGCCGGAGAGCTGAAGCTTTCTTT. This translates into CASSPGRRAEAFF.

This chain connects TRBV20-1 to TRBJ2-5; the D gene is possibly TRBD1 (6 bases). V was cut by 5 bases and J by 2 bases, with 9 bases left in between. Germline values: CDR1 DFQATT, CDR2 SNEGSKA (reference sequence). The CDR3 length is 12 residues. CDR3 protein: CSAVTGQETQYF. Here the CDR3 DNA reads TGCAGTGCTGTAACAGGGCAAGAGACCCAGTACTTC.

The rearrangement joins TRBV28 to TRBJ1-1; D gene uncertain. V lost 2 bases to trimming and J lost 1 base, with 20 bases between them. In germline, CDR1 is MDHEN, CDR2 SYDVKM. The CDR3 is 18 amino acids. CDR3 DNA: TGTGCCAGCAGTTTACCCCCAGGAGTGGTTCGAGGGAACACTGAAGCTTTCTTT. This gives the protein CASSLPPGVVRGNTEAFF.

This clonotype has just a few counts. The chain carries TRBV28 and TRBJ1-5; tentative D call: TRBD1 (5 bases). Germline assignment: CDR1 MDHEN and CDR2 SYDVKM. This CDR3 is built from 16 residues. Trimming removed 4 bases from V and 0 bases from J, with 13 bases in between. The CDR3 sequence is CASSSPGHFSNQPQHF. CDR3 nucleotide sequence: TGTGCCAGCAGTTCCCCTGGACACTTTAGCAATCAGCCCCAGCATTTT.

The chain has TRBV10-2 and TRBJ2-3; D not resolved. The CDR3 runs 15 residues. The V end lost 3 bases, the J end lost 0 bases, and 10 bases lay between the germline ends. Germline V gene sequence: CDR1 WSHSY, CDR2 SAAADI. The CDR3, as DNA: TGCGCCAGCAGTGACAGGATTCCTAGCACAGATACGCAGTATTTT. Protein: CASSDRIPSTDTQYF.

The chain carries TRBV21-1 and TRBJ2-5; the table's D call, TRBD1, has no DNA check behind it. TRBV21-1 counts as a pseudogene. This CDR3 has 14 amino acids. This CDR3 reads CASSRSGAAETQYF. The CDR3 DNA follows: TGTGCCAGCAGCAGATCAGGGGCGGCCGAGACCCAGTACTTC.

The chain recombines TRBV9 with TRBJ1-1, with 7 nucleotides matching TRBD1. The germline CDR1 and CDR2 sequences are SGDLS and YYNGEE. CDR3 length: 15 amino acids. Trimming cost V 0 bases and J 0 bases; bases outside gene matches: 2. This CDR3 reads CASSVGDRVNTEAFF. For the CDR3, the DNA is TGTGCCAGCAGCGTAGGAGACAGGGTGAACACTGAAGCTTTCTTT. The full variable domain, completed using reference TRBV9 and TRBJ1-1, is DSGVTQTPKHLITATGQRVTLRCSPRSGDLSVYWYQQSLDQGLQFLIQYYNGEERAKGNILERFSAQQFPDLHSELNLSSLELGDSALYFCASSVGDRVNTEAFFGQGTRLTVV.

The chain employs TRBV7-2 and TRBJ2-7; 7 bases map to TRBD1. The CDR3 spans 15 residues. Losses at the gene ends were 5 bases for V and 0 bases for J; bases not matched to a gene: 7. Germline V gene data show CDR1 as SGHTA and CDR2 as FQGNSA. The CDR3 DNA is TGTGCCAGCAGCGATACAGGGGTGAGCTCCTACGAGCAGTACTTC. Residues: CASSDTGVSSYEQYF.

V gene TRBV28 combines with J gene TRBJ2-1, with TRBD2 identical over 9 bases. Germline assignment: CDR1 MDHEN and CDR2 SYDVKM. The CDR3 runs 18 residues. The ends lost 1 base at V and 10 bases at J; junction bases unmatched: 17. The CDR3 DNA sequence: TGTGCCAGCAGTTTATCCCGCATTGGGCGAGCGGGGGGCAGGGAGCAGTTCTTC. Protein product: CASSLSRIGRAGGREQFF. Drawing the rest from reference TRBV28 and TRBJ2-1, the complete variable domain is DVKVTQSSRYLVKRTGEKVFLECVQDMDHENMFWYRQDPGLGLRLIYFSYDVKMKEKGDIPEGYSVSREKKERFSLILESASTNQTSMYLCASSLSRIGRAGGREQFFGPGTRLTVL.

For this clonotype: Compared with germline, one end of the junction differs, possibly owing to a read error. The rearrangement joins TRBV7-2 to TRBJ2-3; TRBD1 matches 8 bases. Germline values: CDR1 SGHTA, CDR2 FQGNSA. This CDR3 is built from 15 residues. The CDR3 loop reads CVSSPRQGSTDTQYF. DNA of the CDR3: TGTGTCAGCAGCCCCAGACAGGGGAGCACAGATACGCAGTATTTT.

DNA of the CDR3: TGTGCCAGCAGTTTAATCCAGGGGGCAAGCAAGACTGAAGCTTTCTTT. It is translated as CASSLIQGASKTEAFF. The genes are TRBV28 and TRBJ1-1; TRBD1 matches at 8 bases. There are 16 residues in the CDR3. Germline CDR1 and CDR2: MDHEN and SYDVKM. V shed 2 bases and J 5 bases; nucleotides not matched to a gene: 10.